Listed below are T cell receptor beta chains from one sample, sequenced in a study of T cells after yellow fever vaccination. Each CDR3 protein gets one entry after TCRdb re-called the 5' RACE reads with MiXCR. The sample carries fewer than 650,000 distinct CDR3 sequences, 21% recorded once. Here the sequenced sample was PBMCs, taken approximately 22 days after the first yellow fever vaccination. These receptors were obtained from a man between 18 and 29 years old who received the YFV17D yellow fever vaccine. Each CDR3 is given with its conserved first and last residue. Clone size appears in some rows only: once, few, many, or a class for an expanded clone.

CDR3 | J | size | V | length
CASSEVENTEAFF | TRBJ1-1 | many | TRBV2 | 13
CASRDRDSTEAFF | TRBJ1-1 | few | TRBV4-3 | 13
CASSYRAVETQYF | TRBJ2-5 | few | TRBV6-2/TRBV6-3 | 13
CAISDTNNEQFF | TRBJ2-1 | few | TRBV10-3 | 12
CASSQVGRSSYNSPLHF | TRBJ1-6 | - | TRBV4-1 | 17
CASGAVRLGDTQYF | TRBJ2-3 | few | TRBV10-3 | 14
CASSLSGAPLFDSPLHF | TRBJ1-6 | few | TRBV5-1 | 17
CASSEQLNQPQHF | TRBJ1-5 | - | TRBV6-1 | 13
CASSEPGELFF | TRBJ2-2 | few | TRBV23-1 | 11
CASSIGTVPDTQYF | TRBJ2-3 | - | TRBV7-9 | 14
CASSYPGDTGELFF | TRBJ2-2 | - | TRBV7-6 | 14
CAWSPLANEQYF | TRBJ2-7 | few | TRBV30 | 12
CASSPVGGFSTDTQYF | TRBJ2-3 | - | TRBV5-5 | 16
CASSLSPGQKKAFF | TRBJ1-1 | - | TRBV7-3 | 14
CASSFLGPSRETQYF | TRBJ2-5 | - | TRBV28 | 15
CASSLQASGLYNEQFF | TRBJ2-1 | - | TRBV5-1 | 16
CASSPGPPQEAYGYTF | TRBJ1-2 | - | TRBV7-9 | 16
CSVVGQGVGEQYF | TRBJ2-7 | - | TRBV29-1 | 13
CASCPTGVGSHNEQFF | TRBJ2-1 | - | TRBV19 | 16
CSARVSAGQGYNEQFF | TRBJ2-1 | - | TRBV20-1 | 16
CASSYPSGGEQFF | TRBJ2-1 | many | TRBV5-1 | 13
CASSLGGQGWNSPLHF | TRBJ1-6 | few | TRBV5-6 | 16
CASSLGPGHPAYSPLHF | TRBJ1-6 | many | TRBV5-6 | 17
CASSRLGDSTEAFF | TRBJ1-1 | few | TRBV7-3 | 14
CASSLGLSGQGLNEQFF | TRBJ2-1 | few | TRBV7-3 | 17
CASGGLAGGNEQFF | TRBJ2-1 | many | TRBV2 | 14
CASSSAGSGANVLTF | TRBJ2-6 | few | TRBV6-2/TRBV6-3 | 15
CATSDGGGQETQYF | TRBJ2-5 | - | TRBV24-1 | 14
CASSYEVQINEQFF | TRBJ2-1 | few | TRBV6-5 | 14
CASSEWLAGVVQETQYF | TRBJ2-5 | - | TRBV25-1 | 17
CASSIQRLGANVLTF | TRBJ2-6 | few | TRBV5-1 | 15
CASSFRGDSYEQYF | TRBJ2-7 | - | TRBV12-3/TRBV12-4 | 14
CASSVVAGELYQETQYF | TRBJ2-5 | few | TRBV9 | 17
CASSLGTSGGTTDTQYF | TRBJ2-3 | few | TRBV28 | 17
CASSVDSSYGYTF | TRBJ1-2 | few | TRBV7-2 | 13